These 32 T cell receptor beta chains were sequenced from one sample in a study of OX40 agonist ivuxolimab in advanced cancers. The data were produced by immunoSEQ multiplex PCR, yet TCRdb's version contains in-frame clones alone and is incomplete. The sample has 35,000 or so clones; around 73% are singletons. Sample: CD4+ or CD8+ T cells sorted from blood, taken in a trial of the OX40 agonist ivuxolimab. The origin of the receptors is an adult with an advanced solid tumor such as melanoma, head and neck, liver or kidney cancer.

The CDR3 region is CASSFTSSHEQYF. The DNA for the CDR3 is TGTGCCAGCAGTTTTACTAGTTCCCACGAGCAGTACTTC. The V call is TRBV27, the J call TRBJ2-7; D possibly corresponds to TRBD2 (5 bases). This CDR3 has 13 residues. Between the trimmed V and J ends, which lost 3 bases and 5 bases, there was a span of 11 bases. The germline CDR1 and CDR2 sequences are MNHEY and SMNVEV (reference sequence).

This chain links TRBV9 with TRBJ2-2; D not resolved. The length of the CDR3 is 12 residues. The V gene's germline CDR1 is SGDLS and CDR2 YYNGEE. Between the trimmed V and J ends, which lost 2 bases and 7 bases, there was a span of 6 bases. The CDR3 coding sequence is TGTGCCAGCAGCGTTCAATACGGGGAGCTGTTTTTT. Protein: CASSVQYGELFF.

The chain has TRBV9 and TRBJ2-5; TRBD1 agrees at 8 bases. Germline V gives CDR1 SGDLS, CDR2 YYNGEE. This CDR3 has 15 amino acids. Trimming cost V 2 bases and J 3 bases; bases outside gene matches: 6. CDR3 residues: CASSVGQVVKETQYF. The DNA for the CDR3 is TGTGCCAGCAGCGTGGGACAGGTGGTAAAAGAGACCCAGTACTTC.

The CDR3 reads CASTSTGELFF. Written as DNA, the CDR3 is TGTGCCAGCACTAGCACCGGGGAGCTGTTTTTT. The gene calls are TRBV2 and TRBJ2-2; the D is unclear. The CDR3 runs 11 residues. V was trimmed by 7 bases and J by 4 bases, leaving 4 bases between them. CDR1 is SNHLY, CDR2 FYNNEI, per germline.

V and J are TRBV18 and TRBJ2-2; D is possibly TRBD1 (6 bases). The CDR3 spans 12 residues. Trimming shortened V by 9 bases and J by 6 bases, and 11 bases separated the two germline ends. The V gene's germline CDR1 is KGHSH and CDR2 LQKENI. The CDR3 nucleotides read TGTGCCAGTGAGACAGGCGCCGGGGAGCTGTTTTTT. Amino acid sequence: CASETGAGELFF.

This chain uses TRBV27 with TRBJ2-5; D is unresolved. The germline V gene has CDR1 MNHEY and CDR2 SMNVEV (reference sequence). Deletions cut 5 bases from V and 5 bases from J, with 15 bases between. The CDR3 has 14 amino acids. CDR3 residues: CASSTVGNRETQYF. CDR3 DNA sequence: TGTGCCAGCAGTACTGTGGGAAATAGGGAGACCCAGTACTTC.

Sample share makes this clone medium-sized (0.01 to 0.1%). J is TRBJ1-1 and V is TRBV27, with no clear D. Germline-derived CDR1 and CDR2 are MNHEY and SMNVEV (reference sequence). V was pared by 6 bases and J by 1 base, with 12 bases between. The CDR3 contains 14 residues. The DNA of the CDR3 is TGTGCCAGCAGGGTAGGACCTGCGAACACTGAAGCTTTCTTT. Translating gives CASRVGPANTEAFF.

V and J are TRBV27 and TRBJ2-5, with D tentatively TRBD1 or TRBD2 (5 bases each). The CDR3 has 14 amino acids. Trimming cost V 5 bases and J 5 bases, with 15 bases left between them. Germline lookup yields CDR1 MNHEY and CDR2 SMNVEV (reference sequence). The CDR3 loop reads CASSSRGLGETQYF. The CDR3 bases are TGTGCCAGCAGTAGCCGGGGCCTAGGGGAGACCCAGTACTTC.

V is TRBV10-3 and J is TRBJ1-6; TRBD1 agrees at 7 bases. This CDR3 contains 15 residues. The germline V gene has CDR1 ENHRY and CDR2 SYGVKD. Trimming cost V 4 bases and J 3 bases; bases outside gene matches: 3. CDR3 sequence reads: CAISGRDSYNSPLHF. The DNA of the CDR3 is TGTGCCATCAGTGGTAGGGACAGCTATAATTCACCCCTCCACTTT.

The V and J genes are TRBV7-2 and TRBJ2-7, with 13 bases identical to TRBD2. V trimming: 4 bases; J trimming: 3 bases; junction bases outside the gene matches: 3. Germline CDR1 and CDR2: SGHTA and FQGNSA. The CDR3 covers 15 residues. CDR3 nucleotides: TGTGCCAGCAGCTCAAGGACTAGCGGGAGCTACGAGCAGTACTTC. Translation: CASSSRTSGSYEQYF. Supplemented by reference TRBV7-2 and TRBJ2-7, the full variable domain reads GAGVSQSPSNKVTEKGKDVELRCDPISGHTALYWYRQSLGQGLEFLIYFQGNSAPDKSGLPSDRFSAERTGGSVSTLTIQRTQQEDSAVYLCASSSRTSGSYEQYFGPGTRLTVT.

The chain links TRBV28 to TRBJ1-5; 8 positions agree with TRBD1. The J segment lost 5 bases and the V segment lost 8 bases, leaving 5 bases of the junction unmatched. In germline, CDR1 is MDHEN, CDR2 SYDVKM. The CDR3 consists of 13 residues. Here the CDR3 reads CASGGQGYQPQHF. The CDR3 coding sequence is TGTGCCAGCGGCGGACAGGGTTATCAGCCCCAGCATTTT. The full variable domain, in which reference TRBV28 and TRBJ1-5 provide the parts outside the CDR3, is DVKVTQSSRYLVKRTGEKVFLECVQDMDHENMFWYRQDPGLGLRLIYFSYDVKMKEKGDIPEGYSVSREKKERFSLILESASTNQTSMYLCASGGQGYQPQHFGDGTRLSIL.

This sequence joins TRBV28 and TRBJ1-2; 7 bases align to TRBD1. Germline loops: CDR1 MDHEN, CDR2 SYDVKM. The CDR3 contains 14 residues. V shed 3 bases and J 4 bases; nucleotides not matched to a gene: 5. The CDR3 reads CASSFSGQLYGYTF. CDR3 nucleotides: TGTGCCAGCAGTTTTTCGGGACAGCTCTATGGCTACACCTTC.

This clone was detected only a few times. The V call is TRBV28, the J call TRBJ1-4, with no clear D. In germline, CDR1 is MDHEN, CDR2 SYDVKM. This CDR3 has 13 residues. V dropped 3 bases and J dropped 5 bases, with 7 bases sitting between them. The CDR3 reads CASSFVGNEKLFF. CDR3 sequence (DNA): TGTGCCAGCAGTTTCGTGGGGAATGAAAAACTGTTTTTT.

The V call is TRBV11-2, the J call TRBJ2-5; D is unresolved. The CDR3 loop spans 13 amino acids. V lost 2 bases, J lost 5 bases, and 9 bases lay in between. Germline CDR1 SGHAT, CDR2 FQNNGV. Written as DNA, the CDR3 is TGTGCCAGCAGCTTAATTCCTAGGGAGACCCAGTACTTC. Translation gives CASSLIPRETQYF.

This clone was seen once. CDR3 DNA sequence: TGTGCCAGCAGCCCCGCGGTGTGGCTAGCGGGACGCACAGATACGCAGTATTTT. Its translation: CASSPAVWLAGRTDTQYF. The gene calls are TRBV7-2 and TRBJ2-3; 9 nucleotides match TRBD2. Trimming at V came to 5 bases and at J to 1 base, leaving 13 bases not matched to a gene. CDR3 length: 18 amino acids. Looked up from germline, CDR1 is SGHTA and CDR2 is FQGNSA. The variable domain in full, completed from reference TRBV7-2 and TRBJ2-3, reads GAGVSQSPSNKVTEKGKDVELRCDPISGHTALYWYRQSLGQGLEFLIYFQGNSAPDKSGLPSDRFSAERTGGSVSTLTIQRTQQEDSAVYLCASSPAVWLAGRTDTQYFGPGTRLTVL.

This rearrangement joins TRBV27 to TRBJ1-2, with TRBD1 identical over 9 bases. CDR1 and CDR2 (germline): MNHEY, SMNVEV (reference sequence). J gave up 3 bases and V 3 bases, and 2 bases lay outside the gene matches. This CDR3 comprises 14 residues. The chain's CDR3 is CASSFRQGDYGYTF. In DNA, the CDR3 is TGTGCCAGCAGTTTCAGACAGGGGGACTATGGCTACACCTTC.

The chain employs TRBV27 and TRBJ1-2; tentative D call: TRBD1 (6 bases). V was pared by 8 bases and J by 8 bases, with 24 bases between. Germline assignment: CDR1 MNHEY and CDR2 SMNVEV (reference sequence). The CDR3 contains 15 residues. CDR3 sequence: CASLLYPGAREGYTF. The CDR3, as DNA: TGTGCCAGCTTACTTTACCCGGGGGCGCGGGAAGGCTACACCTTC.

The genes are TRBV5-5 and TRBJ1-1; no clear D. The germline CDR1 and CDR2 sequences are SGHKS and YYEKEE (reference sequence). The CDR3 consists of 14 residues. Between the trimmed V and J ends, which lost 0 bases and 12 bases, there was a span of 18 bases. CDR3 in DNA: TGTGCCAGCAGCTTGGGGCGCGGATATTCTATGTCTTTCTTT. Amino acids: CASSLGRGYSMSFF.

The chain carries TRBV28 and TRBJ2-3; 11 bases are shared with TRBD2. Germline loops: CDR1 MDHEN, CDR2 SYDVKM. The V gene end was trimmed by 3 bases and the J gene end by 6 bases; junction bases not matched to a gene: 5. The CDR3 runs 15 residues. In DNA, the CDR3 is TGTGCCAGCAGTTTTGTGTCTAGCGGGAGGGATACGCAGTATTTT. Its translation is CASSFVSSGRDTQYF.

CDR3 residues: CASSPDSSHTGELFF. The CDR3 DNA is TGTGCCAGCAGTCCTGACAGTTCACACACCGGGGAGCTGTTTTTT. The chain couples TRBV27 to TRBJ2-2; a possible D gene is TRBD1 (5 bases). The CDR3 has 15 residues. The germline gives CDR1 MNHEY, CDR2 SMNVEV (reference sequence). V was clipped by 5 bases and J by 3 bases, with 13 bases between them.

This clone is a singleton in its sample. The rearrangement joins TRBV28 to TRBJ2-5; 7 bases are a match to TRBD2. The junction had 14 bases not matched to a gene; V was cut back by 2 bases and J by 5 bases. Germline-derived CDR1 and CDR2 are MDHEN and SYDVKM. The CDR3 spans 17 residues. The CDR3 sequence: CASSLPPLREYEETQYF. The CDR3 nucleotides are TGTGCCAGCAGTTTACCCCCGTTGCGGGAGTACGAGGAGACCCAGTACTTC.

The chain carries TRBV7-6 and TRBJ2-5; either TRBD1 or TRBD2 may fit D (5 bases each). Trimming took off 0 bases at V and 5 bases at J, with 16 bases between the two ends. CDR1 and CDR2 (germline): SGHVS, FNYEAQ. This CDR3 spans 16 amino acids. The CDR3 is CASSLALGDGTETQYF. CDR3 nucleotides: TGTGCCAGCAGCTTAGCTTTAGGAGACGGGACGGAGACCCAGTACTTC.

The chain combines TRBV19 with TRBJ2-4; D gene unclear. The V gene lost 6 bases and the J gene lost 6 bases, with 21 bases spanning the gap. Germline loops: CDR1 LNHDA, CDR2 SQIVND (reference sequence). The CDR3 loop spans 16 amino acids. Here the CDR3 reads CASSLSYLRATNIQYF. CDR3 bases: TGTGCCAGTAGCCTGTCCTATCTACGGGCAACAAACATTCAGTACTTC. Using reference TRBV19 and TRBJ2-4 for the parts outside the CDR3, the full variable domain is DGGITQSPKYLFRKEGQNVTLSCEQNLNHDAMYWYRQDPGQGLRLIYYSQIVNDFQKGDIAEGYSVSREKKESFPLTVTSAQKNPTAFYLCASSLSYLRATNIQYFGAGTRLSVL.

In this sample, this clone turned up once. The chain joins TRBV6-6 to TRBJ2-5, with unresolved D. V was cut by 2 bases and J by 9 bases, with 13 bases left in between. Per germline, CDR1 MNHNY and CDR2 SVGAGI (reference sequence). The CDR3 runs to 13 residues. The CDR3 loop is CASSYPITASQYF. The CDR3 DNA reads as TGTGCCAGCAGTTACCCCATTACAGCCTCCCAGTACTTC.

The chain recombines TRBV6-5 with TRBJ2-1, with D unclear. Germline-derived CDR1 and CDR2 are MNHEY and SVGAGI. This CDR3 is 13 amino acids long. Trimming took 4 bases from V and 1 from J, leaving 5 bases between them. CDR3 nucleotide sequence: TGTGCCAGCAGTTCAAGTTCCTACAATGAGCAGTTCTTC. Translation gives CASSSSSYNEQFF.

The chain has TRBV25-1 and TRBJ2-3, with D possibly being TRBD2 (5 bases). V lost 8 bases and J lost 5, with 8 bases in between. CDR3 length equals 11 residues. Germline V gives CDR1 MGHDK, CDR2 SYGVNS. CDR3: CASAAGDTQYF. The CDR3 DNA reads TGTGCCAGCGCTGCGGGAGATACGCAGTATTTT.

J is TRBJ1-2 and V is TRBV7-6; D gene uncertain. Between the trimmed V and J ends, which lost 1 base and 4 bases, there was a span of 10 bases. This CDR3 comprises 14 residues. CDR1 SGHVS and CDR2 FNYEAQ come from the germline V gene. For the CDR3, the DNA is TGTGCCAGCAGCTTAGAGGACGGCTCCTATGGCTACACCTTC. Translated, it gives CASSLEDGSYGYTF.

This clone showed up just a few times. The CDR3 spells CASSGTRTGDNQPQHF. CDR3 coding DNA: TGTGCCAGCAGCGGGACGCGGACAGGGGATAATCAGCCCCAGCATTTT. V is TRBV7-2 and J is TRBJ1-5, with 9 bases identical to TRBD1. After removal of 5 bases from V and 4 bases from J, the junction contained 9 bases not matched to a gene. Per germline, CDR1 SGHTA and CDR2 FQGNSA. This CDR3 region has 16 residues.

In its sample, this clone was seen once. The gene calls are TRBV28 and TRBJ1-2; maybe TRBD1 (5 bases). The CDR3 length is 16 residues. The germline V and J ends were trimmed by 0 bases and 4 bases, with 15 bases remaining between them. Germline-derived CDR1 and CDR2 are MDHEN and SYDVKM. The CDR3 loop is CASSLWSREGLYGYTF. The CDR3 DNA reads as TGTGCCAGCAGTTTATGGAGCAGGGAGGGGCTCTATGGCTACACCTTC.

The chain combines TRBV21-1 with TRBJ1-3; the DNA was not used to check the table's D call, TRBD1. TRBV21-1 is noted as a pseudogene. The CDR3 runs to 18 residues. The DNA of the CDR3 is TGTGCCAGCAGCAAAGAGGGTACAGGGAAAGGATCTGGAAACACCATATATTTT. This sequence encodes CASSKEGTGKGSGNTIYF.

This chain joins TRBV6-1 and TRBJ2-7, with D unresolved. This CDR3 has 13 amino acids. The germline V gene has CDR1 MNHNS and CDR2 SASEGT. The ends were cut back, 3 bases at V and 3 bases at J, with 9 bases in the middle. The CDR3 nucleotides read TGTGCCAGCAGTGAGATACTGTACTACGAGCAGTACTTC. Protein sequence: CASSEILYYEQYF.

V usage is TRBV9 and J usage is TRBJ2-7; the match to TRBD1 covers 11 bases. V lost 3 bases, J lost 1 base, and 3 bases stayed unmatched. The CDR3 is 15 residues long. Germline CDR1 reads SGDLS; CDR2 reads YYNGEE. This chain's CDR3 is CASSAGQGASYEQYF. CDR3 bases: TGTGCCAGCAGCGCAGGACAGGGGGCATCCTACGAGCAGTACTTC.